The clone carrying this T cell receptor beta chain came up a few times. Its antigen is still unknown. This sample is drawn from a study of T cells in localized non-small cell lung cancer. Germline V CDR1 and CDR2: SNHLY, FYNNEI. The CDR3 is 15 residues long. V lost 6 bases, J lost 7 bases, and 9 bases stayed unmatched. Notes on the study in general: In uninvolved adjacent lung, T cell clonality reached its highest value, exceeding tumor. Longer overall survival was associated with a higher density of T cells in the blood. Within adjacent lung there appeared a median around 57 of the top 100 tumor clones.

The repertoire was sequenced with immunoSEQ multiplex PCR; TCRdb's copy has only in-frame clones and lacks some. This repertoire shows around 100,000 clones, about 91% found once; its top ten account for around 16%. This sequence joins TRBV2 and TRBJ1-6; TRBD1 matches at 7 bases. Sequences were derived from peripheral blood, sampled before any cancer treatment. The origin of this receptor is a man aged 40 to 70 with stage I squamous cell lung carcinoma. The chain's CDR3 is CASRGGTARNSPLHF. The CDR3 nucleotides read TGTGCCAGCAGGGGGGGGACAGCCAGAAATTCACCCCTCCACTTT.